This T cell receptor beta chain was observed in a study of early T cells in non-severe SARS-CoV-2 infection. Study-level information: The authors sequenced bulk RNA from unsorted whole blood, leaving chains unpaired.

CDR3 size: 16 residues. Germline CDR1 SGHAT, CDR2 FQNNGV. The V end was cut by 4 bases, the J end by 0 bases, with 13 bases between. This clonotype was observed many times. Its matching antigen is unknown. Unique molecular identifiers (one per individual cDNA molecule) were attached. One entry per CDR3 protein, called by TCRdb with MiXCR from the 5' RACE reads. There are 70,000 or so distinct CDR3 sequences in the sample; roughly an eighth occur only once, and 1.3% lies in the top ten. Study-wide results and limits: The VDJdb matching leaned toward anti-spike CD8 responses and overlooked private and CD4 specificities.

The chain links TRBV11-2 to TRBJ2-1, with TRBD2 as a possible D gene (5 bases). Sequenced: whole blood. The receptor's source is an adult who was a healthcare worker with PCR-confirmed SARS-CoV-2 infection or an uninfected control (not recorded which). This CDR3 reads CASSSAVESSYNEQFF. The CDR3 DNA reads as TGTGCCAGCAGCTCAGCGGTTGAGAGCTCCTACAATGAGCAGTTCTTC.